A selection of T cell receptor beta chains follows, all from one sample in a study of lymphopenia after photon versus proton radiotherapy. TCRdb keeps only in-frame clones here, not all; method: immunoSEQ multiplex PCR. The sample contains approximately 53,000 clones, approximately 92% of which appear only once. Sequencing was performed on peripheral blood, taken from a patient treated with photon-based radiotherapy. The receptor set was obtained from a middle-aged woman with cholangiocarcinoma. Both conserved end residues are part of each CDR3. A D gene is named only where the DNA matches it firmly. Expanded clones are given a class, and other clones once, few, many or no size at all.

size	V	D	J	DNA	CDR3
.	TRBV30	.	TRBJ1-1	TGTGCCTGGGCATGGGGGACGAACACTGAAGCTTTCTTT	CAWAWGTNTEAFF
once	TRBV7-6	.	TRBJ1-1	TGTGCCAGCAGCTTGGGGAGGGACGCAAACACTGAAGCTTTCTTT	CASSLGRDANTEAFF
few	TRBV5-1	.	TRBJ1-2	TGCGCCAGCAGCTTCCCCGGGCGCGGGGGCTATGGCTACACCTTC	CASSFPGRGGYGYTF
.	TRBV9	.	TRBJ1-1	TGTGCCAGCAGCGTAGGAGCAGGGCTGGAGAACACTGAAGCTTTCTTT	CASSVGAGLENTEAFF
once	TRBV7-6	.	TRBJ2-1	TGTGCCAGCAGCTTAGGGGCAGGACCCTACAATGAGCAGTTCTTC	CASSLGAGPYNEQFF
.	TRBV6-1	.	TRBJ1-2	TGTGCCAGCAGCGATAGTGGCTACACCTTC	CASSDSGYTF
.	TRBV4-1	.	TRBJ1-3	TGCGCCAGCAGCCAAGGAACAGGGAGAGGAAACACCATATATTTT	CASSQGTGRGNTIYF
.	TRBV19	.	TRBJ2-1	TGTGCCAGTAGCTCCACAGGGACCTACTACAATGAGCAGTTCTTC	CASSSTGTYYNEQFF
.	TRBV5-1	.	TRBJ2-5	TGCGCCAGCAGCCAAGGGTCGGGAGAGACCCAGTACTTC	CASSQGSGETQYF
.	TRBV4-1	TRBD2	TRBJ2-7	TGCGCCAGCAGCCAAGAAGCGGGAGCGGACGAGCAGTACTTC	CASSQEAGADEQYF
.	TRBV5-1	.	TRBJ1-2	TGCGCCAGCAGCTTTGAGGGGCTCGGCTACACCTTC	CASSFEGLGYTF
.	TRBV11-2	TRBD2	TRBJ2-7	TGTGCCAGCAGCCCACGGTGGACTAGCGGGACTTACGAGCAGTACTTC	CASSPRWTSGTYEQYF
.	TRBV5-6	TRBD2	TRBJ2-3	TGTGCCAGCAGCTTGGGACTAGCCCTCGCAGATACGCAGTATTTT	CASSLGLALADTQYF
.	TRBV28	.	TRBJ1-5	TGTGCCAGCAGTCGGTGGAGGAATCAGCCCCAGCATTTT	CASSRWRNQPQHF
.	TRBV30	.	TRBJ1-4	TGTGCCTGGAGTCCCCAGGCGGGAAAACTGTTTTTT	CAWSPQAGKLFF
.	TRBV7-2	.	TRBJ1-1	TGTGCCAGCAGCTTATCTGGCCGAGGAGCTTTCTTT	CASSLSGRGAFF
.	TRBV30	TRBD2	TRBJ2-1	TGTGCCTGGACGCTAGCGGGAGGTGGGGAGCAGTTCTTC	CAWTLAGGGEQFF